This is a list of T cell receptor beta chains from one sample in a study of shared clonotypes between healthy human individuals. Clones were sequenced by immunoSEQ multiplex PCR, and TCRdb holds only the in-frame ones, with some missing. Here the sample spans about 1.5 million clones, 95% to 99% being singletons. Specimen: naive CD4+ T cells sorted from blood. These receptors all stem from a man aged 25-40 years in good health. Both conserved end residues are part of each CDR3.

>TRBJ2-7|TRBV15
CATSRAGGGYEQYF
>TRBJ2-7|TRBV29-1
CSGLAGPSYEQYF
>TRBJ2-7|TRBV2
CASSDGPREQYF
>TRBJ2-7|TRBV18
CASSTVYEQYF
>TRBJ2-3|TRBV7-9
CASTLAPVVTDTQYF
>TRBJ2-1|TRBV15
CATSAGLVYEQFF
>TRBJ1-1|TRBV5-5
CASSLEAMEVTEAFF
>TRBJ2-7|TRBV5-6
CASSLARRIYEQYF
>TRBJ2-1|TRBV9
CASSISGVTYNEQFF
>TRBJ2-3|TRBV7-3
CASSLTFGADTQYF
>TRBJ1-2|TRBV7-9
CASSLAGERSGYTF
>TRBJ1-1|TRBV5-4
CASSDPTGQGLLAFF
>TRBJ2-3|TRBV15
CATSRDRSRGGADTQYF
>TRBJ2-7|TRBV7-2
CASSSTNYEQYF
>TRBJ2-4|TRBV29-1
CSGMATSDIQYF
>TRBJ2-5|TRBV7-2
CASSPWTSGRETQYF
>TRBJ2-3|TRBV5-1
CASSLEQVTDTQYF
>TRBJ2-2|TRBV19
CASSPQDVANTGELFF
>TRBJ2-3|TRBV29-1
CSVWGVGTDTQYF
>TRBJ2-5|TRBV5-1
CASSHPAGSTKETQYF
>TRBJ2-1|TRBV2
CASSAWSSYNEQFF
>TRBJ2-1|TRBV6-6
CASSNLAGAYNEQFF
>TRBJ2-7|TRBV28
CASSSSGGPIYEQYF
>TRBJ2-7|TRBV27
CASKIFSGGPSHEQYF
>TRBJ2-7|TRBV10-3
CAISGYRDRGLNEQYF
>TRBJ2-2|TRBV2
CASSEAFAGGELFF
>TRBJ2-5|TRBV6-6
CAARPGPPLQETQYF
>TRBJ2-1|TRBV10-3
CAISGTSGTPEQFF
>TRBJ2-7|TRBV7-9
CASSFSSYEQYF
>TRBJ2-3|TRBV10-2
CASSESGHTQYF
>TRBJ2-1|TRBV4-2
CASSRGLFNEQFF
>TRBJ1-2|TRBV5-6
CASSLVFSGADYGYTF
>TRBJ2-1|TRBV29-1
CSVTGTSHYNEQFF
>TRBJ2-7|TRBV5-1
CASSPGAGTSYEQYF
>TRBJ2-3|TRBV2
CASSGTSGDPSADTQYF
>TRBJ2-7|TRBV6-6
CASRGRTTGRDEQYF
>TRBJ2-7|TRBV28
CASSWNRGIYEQYF
>TRBJ2-6|TRBV28
CASSFSPGRKLSGANVLTF
>TRBJ2-7|TRBV2
CAGASSYEQYF
>TRBJ2-7|TRBV6-1
CASSDLGQKGEQYF
>TRBJ1-3|TRBV18
CASSPEIVRNTIYF
>TRBJ2-3|TRBV2
CASSSWGTGELDTQYF
>TRBJ2-5|TRBV10-2
CASRETVYQETQYF
>TRBJ1-2|TRBV27
CASSLQGDYGYTF
>TRBJ2-7|TRBV28
CASSFPGQGSYEQYF
>TRBJ1-5|TRBV4-2
CASRPGTLHSGNQPQHF
>TRBJ1-5|TRBV4-1
CASSQATATNQPQHF
>TRBJ1-5|TRBV10-3
CAISESEDQPQHF
>TRBJ1-2|TRBV11-2
CASRTNPGQGIGNYGYTF
>TRBJ1-4|TRBV2
CASSDEVGGEKLFF